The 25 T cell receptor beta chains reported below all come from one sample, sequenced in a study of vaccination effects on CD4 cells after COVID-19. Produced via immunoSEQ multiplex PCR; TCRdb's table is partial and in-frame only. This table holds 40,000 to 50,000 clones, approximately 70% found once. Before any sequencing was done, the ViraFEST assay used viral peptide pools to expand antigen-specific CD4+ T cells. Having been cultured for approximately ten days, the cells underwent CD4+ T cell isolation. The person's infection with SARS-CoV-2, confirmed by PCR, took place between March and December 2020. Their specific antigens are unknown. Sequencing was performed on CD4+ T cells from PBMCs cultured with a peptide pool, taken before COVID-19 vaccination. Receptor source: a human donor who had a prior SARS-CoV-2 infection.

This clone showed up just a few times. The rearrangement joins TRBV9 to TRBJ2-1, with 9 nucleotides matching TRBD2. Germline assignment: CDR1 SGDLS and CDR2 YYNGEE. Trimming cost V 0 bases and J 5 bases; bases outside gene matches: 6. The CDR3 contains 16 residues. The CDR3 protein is CASSVGAGGGHNEQFF. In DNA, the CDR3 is TGTGCCAGCAGCGTAGGAGCGGGGGGTGGGCACAATGAGCAGTTCTTC.

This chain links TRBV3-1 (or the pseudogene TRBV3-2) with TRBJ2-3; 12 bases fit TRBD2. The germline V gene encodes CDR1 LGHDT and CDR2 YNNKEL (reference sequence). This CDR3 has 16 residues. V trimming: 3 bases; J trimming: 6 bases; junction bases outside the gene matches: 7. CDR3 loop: CASSHPLAGGGDTQYF. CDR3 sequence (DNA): TGTGCCAGCAGCCACCCACTAGCGGGAGGTGGCGATACGCAGTATTTT.

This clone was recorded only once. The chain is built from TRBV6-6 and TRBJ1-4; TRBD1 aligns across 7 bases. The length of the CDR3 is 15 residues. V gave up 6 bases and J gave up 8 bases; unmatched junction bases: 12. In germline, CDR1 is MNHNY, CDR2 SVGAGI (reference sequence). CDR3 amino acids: CASREQGLEGEKLFF. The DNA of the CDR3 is TGTGCCAGCAGAGAACAGGGGCTGGAGGGGGAAAAACTGTTTTTT.

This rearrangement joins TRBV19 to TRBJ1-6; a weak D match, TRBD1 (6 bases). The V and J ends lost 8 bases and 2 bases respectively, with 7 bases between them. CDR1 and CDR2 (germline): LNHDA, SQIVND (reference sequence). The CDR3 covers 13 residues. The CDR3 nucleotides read TGTGCCAGTTCAGGGGCCTATAATTCACCCCTCCACTTT. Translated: CASSGAYNSPLHF.

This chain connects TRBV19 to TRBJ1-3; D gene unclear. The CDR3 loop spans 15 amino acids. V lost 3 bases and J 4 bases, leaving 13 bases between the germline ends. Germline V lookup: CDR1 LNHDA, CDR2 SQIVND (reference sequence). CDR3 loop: CASSIGLPSGNTIYF. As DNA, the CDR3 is TGTGCCAGTAGTATCGGGCTACCGTCCGGAAACACCATATATTTT.

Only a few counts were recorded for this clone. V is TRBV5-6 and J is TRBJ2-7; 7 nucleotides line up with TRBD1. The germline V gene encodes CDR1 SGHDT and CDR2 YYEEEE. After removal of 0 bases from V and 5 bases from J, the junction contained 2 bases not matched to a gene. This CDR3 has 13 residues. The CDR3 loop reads CASSLEDRDEQYF. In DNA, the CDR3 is TGTGCCAGCAGCTTGGAAGACAGGGACGAGCAGTACTTC.

This chain's CDR3 is CASSFLTGGDSPLHF. The CDR3 nucleotides read TGTGCCAGCAGCTTTTTAACAGGGGGCGACTCACCCCTCCACTTT. This chain links TRBV7-2 with TRBJ1-6; TRBD1 matches at 9 bases. Per germline, CDR1 SGHTA and CDR2 FQGNSA. V gave up 3 bases and J gave up 10 bases; unmatched junction bases: 7. The CDR3 sequence is 15 residues long. The whole variable domain, remainder taken from reference TRBV7-2 and TRBJ1-6, is GAGVSQSPSNKVTEKGKDVELRCDPISGHTALYWYRQSLGQGLEFLIYFQGNSAPDKSGLPSDRFSAERTGGSVSTLTIQRTQQEDSAVYLCASSFLTGGDSPLHFGNGTRLTVT.

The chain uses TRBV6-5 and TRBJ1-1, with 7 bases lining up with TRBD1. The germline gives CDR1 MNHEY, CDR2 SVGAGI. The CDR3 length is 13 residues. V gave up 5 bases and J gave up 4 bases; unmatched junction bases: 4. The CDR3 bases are TGTGCCAGCAGTCACAGGGGTGGCACTGAAGCTTTCTTT. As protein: CASSHRGGTEAFF.

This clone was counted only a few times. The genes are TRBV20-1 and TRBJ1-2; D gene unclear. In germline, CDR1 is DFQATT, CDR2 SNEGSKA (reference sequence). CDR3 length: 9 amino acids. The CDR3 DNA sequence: TGCTGTCACCGGCGGGGCTACACCTTC. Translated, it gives CCHRRGYTF.

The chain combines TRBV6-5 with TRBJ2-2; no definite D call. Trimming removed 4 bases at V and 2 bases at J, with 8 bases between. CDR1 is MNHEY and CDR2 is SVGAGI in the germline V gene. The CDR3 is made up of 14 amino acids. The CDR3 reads CASSFQLNTGELFF. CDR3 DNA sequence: TGTGCCAGCAGTTTTCAGCTTAACACCGGGGAGCTGTTTTTT.

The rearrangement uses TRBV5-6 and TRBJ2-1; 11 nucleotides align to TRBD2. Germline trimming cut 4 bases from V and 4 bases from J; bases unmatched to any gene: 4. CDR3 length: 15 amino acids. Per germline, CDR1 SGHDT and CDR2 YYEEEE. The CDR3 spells CASSPGLAAYNEQFF. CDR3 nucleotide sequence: TGTGCCAGCAGCCCGGGACTAGCGGCTTACAATGAGCAGTTCTTC.

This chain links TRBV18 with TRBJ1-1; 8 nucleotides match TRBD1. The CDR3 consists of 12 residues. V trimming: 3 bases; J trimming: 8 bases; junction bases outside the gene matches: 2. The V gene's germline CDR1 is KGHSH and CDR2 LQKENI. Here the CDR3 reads CASSPRQGEAFF. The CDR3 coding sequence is TGTGCCAGCTCACCGAGACAGGGGGAAGCTTTCTTT.

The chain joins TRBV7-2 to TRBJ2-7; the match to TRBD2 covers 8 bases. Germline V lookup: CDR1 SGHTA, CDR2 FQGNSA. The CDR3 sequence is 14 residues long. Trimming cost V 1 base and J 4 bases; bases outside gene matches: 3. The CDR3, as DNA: TGTGCCAGCAGCTTAGAGGGACTAGTATACGAGCAGTACTTC. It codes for CASSLEGLVYEQYF.

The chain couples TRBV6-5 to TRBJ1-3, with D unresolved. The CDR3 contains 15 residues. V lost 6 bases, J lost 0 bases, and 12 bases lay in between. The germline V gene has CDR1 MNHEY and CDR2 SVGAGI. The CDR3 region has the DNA TGTGCCAGCAGCCGAACTGGAGACTCTGGAAACACCATATATTTT. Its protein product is CASSRTGDSGNTIYF.

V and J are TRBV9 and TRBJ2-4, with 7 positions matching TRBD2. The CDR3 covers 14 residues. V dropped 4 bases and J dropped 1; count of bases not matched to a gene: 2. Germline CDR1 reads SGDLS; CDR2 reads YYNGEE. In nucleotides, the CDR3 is TGTGCCAGCAGCCCAGCGGGGGCCAAAAACATTCAGTACTTC. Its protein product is CASSPAGAKNIQYF.

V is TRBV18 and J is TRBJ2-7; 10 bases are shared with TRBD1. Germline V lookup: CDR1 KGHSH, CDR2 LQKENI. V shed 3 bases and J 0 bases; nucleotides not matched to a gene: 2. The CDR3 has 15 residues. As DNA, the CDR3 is TGTGCCAGCTCACCGGGACAGGGGAGCTCCTACGAGCAGTACTTC. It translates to CASSPGQGSSYEQYF.

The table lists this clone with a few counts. CDR3 bases: TGTGCCAGCAGTTTAGAGGGCTCCGATCATCCTTCTGGAAACACCATATATTTT. Protein product: CASSLEGSDHPSGNTIYF. The rearrangement joins TRBV28 to TRBJ1-3, with unresolved D. This CDR3 is built from 18 residues. The V gene's germline CDR1 is MDHEN and CDR2 SYDVKM. V lost 2 bases and J 1 base, leaving 18 bases between the germline ends. Supplemented by reference TRBV28 and TRBJ1-3, the full variable domain reads DVKVTQSSRYLVKRTGEKVFLECVQDMDHENMFWYRQDPGLGLRLIYFSYDVKMKEKGDIPEGYSVSREKKERFSLILESASTNQTSMYLCASSLEGSDHPSGNTIYFGEGSWLTVV.

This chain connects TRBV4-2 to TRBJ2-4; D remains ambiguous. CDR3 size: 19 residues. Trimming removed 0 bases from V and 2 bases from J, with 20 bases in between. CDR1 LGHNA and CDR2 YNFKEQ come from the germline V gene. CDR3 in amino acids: CASSQDASVDFSSKNIQYF. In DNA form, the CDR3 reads TGTGCCAGCAGCCAAGATGCGTCCGTAGATTTTAGTTCCAAAAACATTCAGTACTTC.

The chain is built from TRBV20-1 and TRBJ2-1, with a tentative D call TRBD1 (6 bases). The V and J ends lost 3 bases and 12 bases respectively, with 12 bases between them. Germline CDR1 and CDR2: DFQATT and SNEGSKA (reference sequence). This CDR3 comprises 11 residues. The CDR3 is CSASGQWWQFF. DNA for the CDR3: TGCAGTGCTAGCGGACAGTGGTGGCAGTTCTTC.

The CDR3 DNA reads as TGTGCCAGCTCACCACCAGGAAACACGTTTTCGGTTGAGCAGTTCTTC. This gives the protein CASSPPGNTFSVEQFF. The chain employs TRBV18 and TRBJ2-1; no definite D call. V shed 0 bases and J shed 9 bases, with 18 bases lying between them. Germline CDR1 is KGHSH and CDR2 is LQKENI. The CDR3 extends over 16 amino acids. The full variable domain, its missing parts supplied by reference TRBV18 and TRBJ2-1, is NAGVMQNPRHLVRRRGQEARLRCSPMKGHSHVYWYRQLPEEGLKFMVYLQKENIIDESGMPKERFSAEFPKEGPSILRIQQVVRGDSAAYFCASSPPGNTFSVEQFFGPGTRLTVL.

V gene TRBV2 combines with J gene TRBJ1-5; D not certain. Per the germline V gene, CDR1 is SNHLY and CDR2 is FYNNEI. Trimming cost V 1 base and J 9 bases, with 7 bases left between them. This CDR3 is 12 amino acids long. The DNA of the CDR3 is TGTGCCAGCAGTGAAGGTCCCGGGCCCCAGCATTTT. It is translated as CASSEGPGPQHF. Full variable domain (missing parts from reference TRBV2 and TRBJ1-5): EPEVTQTPSHQVTQMGQEVILRCVPISNHLYFYWYRQILGQKVEFLVSFYNNEISEKSEIFDDQFSVERPDGSNFTLKIRSTKLEDSAMYFCASSEGPGPQHFGDGTRLSIL.

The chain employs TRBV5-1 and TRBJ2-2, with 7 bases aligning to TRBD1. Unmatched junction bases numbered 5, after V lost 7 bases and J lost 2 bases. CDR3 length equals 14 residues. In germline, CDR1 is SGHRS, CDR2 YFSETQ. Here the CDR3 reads CASRDRPNTGELFF. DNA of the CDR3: TGCGCCAGCCGGGACAGACCTAACACCGGGGAGCTGTTTTTT.

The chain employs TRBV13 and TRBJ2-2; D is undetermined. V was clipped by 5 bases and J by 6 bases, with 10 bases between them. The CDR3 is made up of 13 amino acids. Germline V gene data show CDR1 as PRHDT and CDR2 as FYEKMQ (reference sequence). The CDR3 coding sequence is TGTGCCAGCAGCCGCAGAGGACCCGGGGAGCTGTTTTTT. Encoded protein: CASSRRGPGELFF. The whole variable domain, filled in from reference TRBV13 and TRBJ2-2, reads AAGVIQSPRHLIKEKRETATLKCYPIPRHDTVYWYQQGPGQDPQFLISFYEKMQSDKGSIPDRFSAQQFSDYHSELNMSSLELGDSALYFCASSRRGPGELFFGEGSRLTVL.

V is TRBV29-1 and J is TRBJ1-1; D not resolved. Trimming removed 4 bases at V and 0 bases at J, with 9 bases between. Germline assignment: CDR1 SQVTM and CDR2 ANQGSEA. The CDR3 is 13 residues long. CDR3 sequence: CSVAVPMNTEAFF. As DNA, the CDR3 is TGCAGCGTTGCGGTTCCCATGAACACTGAAGCTTTCTTT.

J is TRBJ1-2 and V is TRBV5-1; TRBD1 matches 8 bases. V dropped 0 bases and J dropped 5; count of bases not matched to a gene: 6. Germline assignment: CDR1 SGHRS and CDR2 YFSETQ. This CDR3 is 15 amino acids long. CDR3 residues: CASSLVATGVYGYTF. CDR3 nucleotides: TGCGCCAGCAGCTTGGTCGCGACAGGGGTATATGGCTACACCTTC. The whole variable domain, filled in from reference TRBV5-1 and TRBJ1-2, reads KAGVTQTPRYLIKTRGQQVTLSCSPISGHRSVSWYQQTPGQGLQFLFEYFSETQRNKGNFPGRFSGRQFSNSRSEMNVSTLELGDSALYLCASSLVATGVYGYTFGSGTRLTVV.